The sequence of this T cell receptor beta chain was determined in a study of cytomegalovirus exposure and HLA in healthy donors. Points from the study as a whole: TCR beta chains numbering more than 150 were designated cytomegalovirus-associated. Several of the most significant clusters were apparently associated with common viral pathogens in a later analysis. Earlier analysis looked at TCR beta V segments, and most were productive about 87% or about 30% of the time. TCR beta chain V- and J-gene trimming was linked, in a later analysis, to a missense variant in DCLRE1C.

This clone was found a few times. Antigen: not known. PCR was performed using 60 Vbeta and 13 Jbeta primers. Produced via immunoSEQ multiplex PCR; TCRdb's table is partial and in-frame only. The table has more than 100,000 clones, 15% seen once. The clonotype originates from a woman aged 18 to 35 in good health and CMV-seronegative. The sequenced sample was PBMCs.

The CDR3 reads CASTSFPSGDRELFF. The CDR3 region has the DNA TGCGCCAGCACCTCGTTCCCCTCCGGGGATCGGGAGCTGTTTTTT. The chain employs TRBV4-1 and TRBJ2-2; D might be TRBD2 (5 bases). Trimming took off 7 bases at V and 9 bases at J, with 21 bases between the two ends. The CDR3 runs 15 residues. CDR1 MGHRA and CDR2 YSYEKL come from the germline V gene.